These T cell receptor beta chains were read from a single sample in a study of OX40 agonist ivuxolimab in advanced cancers. Sequenced by immunoSEQ multiplex PCR; TCRdb stores in-frame clones only, minus some. The sample contains some 85,000 clones, around 87% of which appear only once. The starting material was CD4+ or CD8+ T cells sorted from blood, obtained in a trial of the OX40 agonist ivuxolimab. Receptors originate from an adult with an advanced solid tumor such as melanoma, head and neck, liver or kidney cancer. Each CDR3 is given with its conserved first and last residue. D genes are given only for firm matches. The size entry is marked missing in some rows and otherwise reads once, few, many or a size class.

17	-	TRBV7-6	TRBJ2-3	-	TGTGCCAGCAACGCCGGTACTACTTCCTCTAGCACAGATACGCAGTATTTT	CASNAGTTSSSTDTQYF
17	-	TRBV4-1	TRBJ1-5	-	TGCGCCAGCAGCCAGGGTACCTTAGGACAAGGCAATCAGCCCCAGCATTTT	CASSQGTLGQGNQPQHF
14	TRBD2	TRBV10-2	TRBJ2-1	-	TGCGCCAGCAGTACTAGCGGGAGGGCCAATGAGCAGTTCTTC	CASSTSGRANEQFF
12	TRBD2	TRBV29-1	TRBJ2-1	-	TGCAGCGTTGGGCGGGAGTCTCATGAGCAGTTCTTC	CSVGRESHEQFF
15	-	TRBV4-1	TRBJ1-4	-	TGCGCCAGCAGCCAAGGAGTCAGCGCAAATGAAAAACTGTTTTTT	CASSQGVSANEKLFF
13	TRBD2	TRBV7-9	TRBJ2-7	-	TGTGCCAGCAGCTTAGCGGTGGGGGGGGAGCAGTACTTC	CASSLAVGGEQYF
19	TRBD2	TRBV5-1	TRBJ2-1	few	TGCGCCAGCAGCTTGGGCCTTACTAGCGGGAGTCCCGCCTACAATGAGCAGTTCTTC	CASSLGLTSGSPAYNEQFF
14	-	TRBV2	TRBJ2-7	-	TGTGCCAGCAGATGGTCCGGTAGCGGCTACGAGCAGTACTTC	CASRWSGSGYEQYF
15	-	TRBV7-9	TRBJ1-4	-	TGTGCCAGCAGCTTAGGGAGAGGGCGAAATGAAAAACTGTTTTTT	CASSLGRGRNEKLFF
17	-	TRBV2	TRBJ2-1	-	TGTGCCAGCAGCCCTGAAGACGGTCGGTCGGGTCTTGGTGAGCAGTTCTTC	CASSPEDGRSGLGEQFF
14	TRBD1	TRBV27	TRBJ2-7	once	TGTGCCAGCGGTTTGAGACAGGGTCGCGACGAGCAGTACTTC	CASGLRQGRDEQYF
13	-	TRBV7-9	TRBJ1-2	-	TGTGCCAGCAGCTTATTGGGGAGGGATGGCTACACCTTC	CASSLLGRDGYTF
13	-	TRBV28	TRBJ2-1	-	TGTGCCAGCAGCCTTCGGGGAAACCATGAGCAGTTCTTC	CASSLRGNHEQFF
15	-	TRBV7-3	TRBJ1-3	few	TGTGCCAGCAGCTTAACTCCAGGGGCCGGGAACACCATATATTTT	CASSLTPGAGNTIYF
14	-	TRBV18	TRBJ1-1	-	TGTGCCAGCTCACCACAGGAGGTAAACACTGAAGCTTTCTTT	CASSPQEVNTEAFF
15	-	TRBV9	TRBJ2-2	few	TGTGCCAGCAGCGTAGTTCCAGCTAACACCGGGGAGCTGTTTTTT	CASSVVPANTGELFF
14	TRBD2	TRBV5-1	TRBJ2-1	-	TGCGCCAGCAGCTTAGGACTAGCGACCGATGAGCAGTTCTTC	CASSLGLATDEQFF
16	-	TRBV4-3	TRBJ2-7	-	TGCGCCAGCAGCCAAGAGTTTTCTGGGGAGACCTACGAGCAGTACTTC	CASSQEFSGETYEQYF
14	TRBD2	TRBV12-5	TRBJ2-1	-	TGTGCTAGTGCCACGGGACTAGCGGCCCTCGAGCAGTTCTTC	CASATGLAALEQFF
14	-	TRBV5-1	TRBJ2-5	-	TGCGCCAGCTCTCCGGCCGGAGATCAAGAGACCCAGTACTTC	CASSPAGDQETQYF
14	-	TRBV19	TRBJ2-3	-	TGTGCCAGTAGTAGTTTCCCTAGCACAGATACGCAGTATTTT	CASSSFPSTDTQYF
13	-	TRBV19	TRBJ1-2	-	TGTGCCAGTAGTAGGCCTGGATCCTATGGCTACACCTTC	CASSRPGSYGYTF
15	-	TRBV28	TRBJ2-1	-	TGTGCCAGCAGTCCCCCCCATGTAGCCAAAAACATTCAGTTCTTC	CASSPPHVAKNIQFF
12	-	TRBV28	TRBJ1-5	-	TGTGCCAGCAATTTATTCGGTCAGCCCCAGCATTTT	CASNLFGQPQHF
15	-	TRBV27	TRBJ1-2	-	TGTGCCAGCAGTCTGCTCCCGACGGGGAACTATGGCTACACCTTC	CASSLLPTGNYGYTF
15	-	TRBV27	TRBJ1-2	once	TGTGCCAGCAGTTTATCGGCAGGGATCAACTATGGCTACACCTTC	CASSLSAGINYGYTF
14	-	TRBV4-1	TRBJ2-7	-	TGCGCCAGCAGCCCTGGAGCTAACCTCTACGCGCAGTACTTC	CASSPGANLYAQYF
12	-	TRBV29-1	TRBJ2-3	-	TGCAGCGGCTTCGGGGCGACGGATACGCAGTATTTT	CSGFGATDTQYF
15	-	TRBV5-1	TRBJ2-1	-	TGCGCCAGCAGCCCGAGCGGAACTACCACCAATGAGCAGTTCTTC	CASSPSGTTTNEQFF